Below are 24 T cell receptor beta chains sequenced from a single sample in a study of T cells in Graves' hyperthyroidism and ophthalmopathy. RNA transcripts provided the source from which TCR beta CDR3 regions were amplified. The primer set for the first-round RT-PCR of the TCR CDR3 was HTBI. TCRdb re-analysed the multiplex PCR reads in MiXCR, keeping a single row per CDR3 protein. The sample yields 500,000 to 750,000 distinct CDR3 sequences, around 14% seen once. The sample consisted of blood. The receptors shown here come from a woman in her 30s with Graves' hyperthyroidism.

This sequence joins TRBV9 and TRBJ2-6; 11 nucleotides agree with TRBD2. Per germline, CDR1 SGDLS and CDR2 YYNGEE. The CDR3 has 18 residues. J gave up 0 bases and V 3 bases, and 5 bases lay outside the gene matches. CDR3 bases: TGTGCCAGCAGCGGCCGACTAGCGGGGTCCTCTGGGGCCAACGTCCTGACTTTC. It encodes CASSGRLAGSSGANVLTF.

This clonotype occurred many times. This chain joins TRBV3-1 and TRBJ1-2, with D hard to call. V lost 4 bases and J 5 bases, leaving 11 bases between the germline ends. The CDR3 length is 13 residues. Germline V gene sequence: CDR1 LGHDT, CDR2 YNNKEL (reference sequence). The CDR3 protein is CASSRGDRYGYTF. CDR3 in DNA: TGTGCCAGCAGCCGCGGGGATCGGTATGGCTACACCTTC.

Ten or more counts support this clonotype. In DNA form, the CDR3 reads TGTGCCAGCAGTTTAGAGGGTTCCGAGCAGTACTTC. Protein: CASSLEGSEQYF. The chain uses TRBV12-3 or TRBV12-4 and TRBJ2-7; D remains ambiguous. This CDR3 has 12 residues. Trimming pared 1 base from V and 6 bases from J, leaving 7 bases between.

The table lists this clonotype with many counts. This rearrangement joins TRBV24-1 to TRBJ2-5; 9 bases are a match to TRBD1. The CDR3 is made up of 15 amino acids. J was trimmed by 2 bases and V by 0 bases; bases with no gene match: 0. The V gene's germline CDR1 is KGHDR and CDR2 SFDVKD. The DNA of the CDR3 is TGTGCCACCAGTGATTTGGACAGGGGGCAAGAGACCCAGTACTTC. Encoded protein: CATSDLDRGQETQYF.

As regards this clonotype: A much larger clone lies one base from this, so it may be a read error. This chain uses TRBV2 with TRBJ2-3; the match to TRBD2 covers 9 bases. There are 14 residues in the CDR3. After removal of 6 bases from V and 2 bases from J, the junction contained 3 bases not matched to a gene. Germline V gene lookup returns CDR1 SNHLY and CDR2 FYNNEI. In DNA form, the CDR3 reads TGTGCCAGCAGCGGGACTAGCTCCACAGATACGCAGTATTTT. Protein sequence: CASSGTSSTDTQYF.

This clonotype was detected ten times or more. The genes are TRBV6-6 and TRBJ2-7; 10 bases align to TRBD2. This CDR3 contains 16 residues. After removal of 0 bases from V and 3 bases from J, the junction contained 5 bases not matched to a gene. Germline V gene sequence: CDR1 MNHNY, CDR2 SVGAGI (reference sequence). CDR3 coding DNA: TGTGCCAGCAGTTACTCAGTACCTAGCGGGAGCTACGAGCAGTACTTC. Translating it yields CASSYSVPSGSYEQYF.

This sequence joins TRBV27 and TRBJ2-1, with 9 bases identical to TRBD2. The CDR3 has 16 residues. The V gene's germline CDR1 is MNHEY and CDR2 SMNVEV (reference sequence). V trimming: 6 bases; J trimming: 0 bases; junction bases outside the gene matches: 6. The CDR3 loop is CASRGDSGSSYNEQFF. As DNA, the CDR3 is TGTGCCAGCAGAGGGGATAGCGGGAGCTCCTACAATGAGCAGTTCTTC.

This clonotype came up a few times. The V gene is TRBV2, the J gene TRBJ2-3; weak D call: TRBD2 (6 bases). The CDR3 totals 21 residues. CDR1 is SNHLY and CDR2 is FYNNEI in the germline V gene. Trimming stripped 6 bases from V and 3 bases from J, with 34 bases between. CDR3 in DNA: TGTGCCAGCAGCCAAGATTTTAACTGGGGGACTTCTGGGCGGGCGACAGATACGCAGTATTTT. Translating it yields CASSQDFNWGTSGRATDTQYF.

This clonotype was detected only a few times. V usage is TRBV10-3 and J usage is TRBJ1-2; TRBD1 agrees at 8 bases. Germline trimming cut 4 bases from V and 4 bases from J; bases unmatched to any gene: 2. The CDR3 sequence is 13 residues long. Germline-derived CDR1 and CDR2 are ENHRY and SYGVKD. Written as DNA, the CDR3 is TGTGCCATCAGTGGGACAGGGTCCTATGGCTACACCTTC. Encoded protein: CAISGTGSYGYTF.

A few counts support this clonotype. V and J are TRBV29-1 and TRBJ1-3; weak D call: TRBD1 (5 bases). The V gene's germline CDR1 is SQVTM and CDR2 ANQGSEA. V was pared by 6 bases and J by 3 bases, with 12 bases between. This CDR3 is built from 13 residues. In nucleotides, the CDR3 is TGCAGCGTCGCCGGGACGTTTGGAAACACCATATATTTT. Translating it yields CSVAGTFGNTIYF.

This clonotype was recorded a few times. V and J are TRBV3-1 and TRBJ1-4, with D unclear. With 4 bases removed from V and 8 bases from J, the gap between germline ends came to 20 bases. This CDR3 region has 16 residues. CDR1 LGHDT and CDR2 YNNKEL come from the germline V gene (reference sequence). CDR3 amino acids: CASSPGGRVVFEKLFF. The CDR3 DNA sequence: TGTGCCAGCAGCCCTGGCGGAAGAGTAGTATTCGAAAAACTGTTTTTT.

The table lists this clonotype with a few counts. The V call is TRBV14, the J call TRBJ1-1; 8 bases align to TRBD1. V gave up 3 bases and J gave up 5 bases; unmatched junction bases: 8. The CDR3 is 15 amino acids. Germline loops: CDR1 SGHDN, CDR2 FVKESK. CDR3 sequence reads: CASSQLWTGRTEAFF. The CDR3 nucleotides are TGTGCCAGCAGCCAGCTATGGACAGGGCGAACTGAAGCTTTCTTT.

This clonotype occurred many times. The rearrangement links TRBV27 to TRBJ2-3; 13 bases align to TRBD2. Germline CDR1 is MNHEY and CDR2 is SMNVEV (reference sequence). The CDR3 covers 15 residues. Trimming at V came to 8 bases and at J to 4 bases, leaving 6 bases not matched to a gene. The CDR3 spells CASGRLAGGPDTQYF. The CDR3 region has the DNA TGTGCCAGCGGCCGACTAGCGGGAGGACCAGATACGCAGTATTTT.

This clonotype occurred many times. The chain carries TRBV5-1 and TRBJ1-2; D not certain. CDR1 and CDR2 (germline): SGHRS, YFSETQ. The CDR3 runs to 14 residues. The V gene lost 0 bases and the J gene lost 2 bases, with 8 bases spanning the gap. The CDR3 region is CASSLGHQNYGYTF. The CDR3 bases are TGCGCCAGCAGCTTGGGACATCAGAACTATGGCTACACCTTC.

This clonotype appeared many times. CDR3 DNA sequence: TGTGCCAGCACCGGGTCCACCTACGAGCAGTACTTC. Residues: CASTGSTYEQYF. The chain recombines TRBV6-2 or TRBV6-3 with TRBJ2-7; D remains unclear. V gave up 7 bases and J gave up 2 bases, with 9 bases separating them. The CDR3 totals 12 residues. CDR1 and CDR2 from the germline V gene are MNHEY and SVGEGT.

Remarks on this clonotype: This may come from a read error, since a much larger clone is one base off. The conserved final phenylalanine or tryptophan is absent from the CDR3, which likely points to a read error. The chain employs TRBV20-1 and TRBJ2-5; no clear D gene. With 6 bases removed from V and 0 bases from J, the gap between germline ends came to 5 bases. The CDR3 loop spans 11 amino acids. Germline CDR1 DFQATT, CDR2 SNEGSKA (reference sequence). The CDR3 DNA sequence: TGCAGTGCGGCAGACCAAGAGACCCAGTACTCC. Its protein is CSAADQETQYS.

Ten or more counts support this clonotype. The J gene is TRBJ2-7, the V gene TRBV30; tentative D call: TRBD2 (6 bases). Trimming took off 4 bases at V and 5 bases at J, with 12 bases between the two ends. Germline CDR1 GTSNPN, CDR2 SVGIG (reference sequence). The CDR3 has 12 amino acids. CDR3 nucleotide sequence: TGTGCCTGGAACTCGGACTACCACGAGCAGTACTTC. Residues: CAWNSDYHEQYF.

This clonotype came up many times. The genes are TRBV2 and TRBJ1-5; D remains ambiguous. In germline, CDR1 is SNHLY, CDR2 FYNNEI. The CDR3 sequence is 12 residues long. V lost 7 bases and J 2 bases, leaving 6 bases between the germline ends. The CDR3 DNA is TGTGCCAGCAACGAGGGCAATCAGCCCCAGCATTTT. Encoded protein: CASNEGNQPQHF.

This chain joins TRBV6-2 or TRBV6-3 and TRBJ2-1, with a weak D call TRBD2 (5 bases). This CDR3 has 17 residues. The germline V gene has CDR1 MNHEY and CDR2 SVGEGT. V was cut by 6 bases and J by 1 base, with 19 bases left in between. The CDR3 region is CASSVLGSGASYNEQFF. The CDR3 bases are TGTGCCAGCAGCGTATTAGGGAGCGGAGCTTCCTACAATGAGCAGTTCTTC.

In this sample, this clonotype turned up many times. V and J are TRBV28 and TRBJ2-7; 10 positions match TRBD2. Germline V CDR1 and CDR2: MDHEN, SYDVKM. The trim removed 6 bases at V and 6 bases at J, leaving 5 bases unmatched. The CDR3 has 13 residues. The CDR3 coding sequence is TGTGCCAGCAGAACCGGGACTAGCGTCGAGCAGTACTTC. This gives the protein CASRTGTSVEQYF. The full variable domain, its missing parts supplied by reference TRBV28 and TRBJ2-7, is DVKVTQSSRYLVKRTGEKVFLECVQDMDHENMFWYRQDPGLGLRLIYFSYDVKMKEKGDIPEGYSVSREKKERFSLILESASTNQTSMYLCASRTGTSVEQYFGPGTRLTVT.

The CDR3 region has the DNA TGTGCCACCAAAGGGCGGGAAGGTAGATACTACAATGAGCAGTTCTTC. Protein: CATKGREGRYYNEQFF. This rearrangement joins TRBV7-9 to TRBJ2-1, with D perhaps TRBD2 (6 bases). The CDR3 contains 16 residues. Trimming took 10 bases from V and 3 from J, leaving 22 bases between them. CDR1 is SEHNR, CDR2 FQNEAQ, per germline (reference sequence).

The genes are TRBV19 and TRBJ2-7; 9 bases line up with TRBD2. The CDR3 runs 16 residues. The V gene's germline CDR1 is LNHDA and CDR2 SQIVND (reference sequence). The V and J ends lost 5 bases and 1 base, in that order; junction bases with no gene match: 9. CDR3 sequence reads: CASSPHSGSLSYEQYF. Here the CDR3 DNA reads TGTGCCAGTAGTCCTCATAGCGGGAGCTTGTCCTACGAGCAGTACTTC.

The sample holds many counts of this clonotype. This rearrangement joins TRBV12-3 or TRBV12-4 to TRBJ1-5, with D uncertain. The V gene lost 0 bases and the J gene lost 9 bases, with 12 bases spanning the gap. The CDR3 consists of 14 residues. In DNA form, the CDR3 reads TGTGCCAGCAGTTTAGCCTCGGACGGGATGCCCCAGCATTTT. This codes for CASSLASDGMPQHF.

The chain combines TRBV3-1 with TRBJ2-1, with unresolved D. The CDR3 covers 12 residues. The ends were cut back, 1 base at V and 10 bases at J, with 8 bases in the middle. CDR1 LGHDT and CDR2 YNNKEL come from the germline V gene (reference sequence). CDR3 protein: CASSQAPSEQFF. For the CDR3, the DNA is TGTGCCAGCAGCCAAGCACCGTCGGAGCAGTTCTTC.